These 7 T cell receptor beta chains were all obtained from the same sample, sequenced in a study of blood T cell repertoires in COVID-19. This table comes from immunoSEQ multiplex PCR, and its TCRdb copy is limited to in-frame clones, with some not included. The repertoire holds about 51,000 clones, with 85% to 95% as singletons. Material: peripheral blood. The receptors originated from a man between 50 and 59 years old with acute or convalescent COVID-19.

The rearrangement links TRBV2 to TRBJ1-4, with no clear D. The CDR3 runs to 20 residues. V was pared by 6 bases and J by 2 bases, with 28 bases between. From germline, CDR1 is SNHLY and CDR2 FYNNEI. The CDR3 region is CASRRGVGFVLSSTNEKLFF. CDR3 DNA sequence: TGTGCCAGCAGGCGGGGAGTAGGTTTCGTATTATCGTCGACTAATGAAAAACTGTTTTTT.

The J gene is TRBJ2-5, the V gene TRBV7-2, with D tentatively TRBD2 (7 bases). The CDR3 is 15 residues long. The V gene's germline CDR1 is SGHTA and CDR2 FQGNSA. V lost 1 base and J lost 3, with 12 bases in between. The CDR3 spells CASSLVWGGEETQYF. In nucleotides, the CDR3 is TGTGCCAGCAGCTTAGTATGGGGGGGCGAAGAGACCCAGTACTTC.

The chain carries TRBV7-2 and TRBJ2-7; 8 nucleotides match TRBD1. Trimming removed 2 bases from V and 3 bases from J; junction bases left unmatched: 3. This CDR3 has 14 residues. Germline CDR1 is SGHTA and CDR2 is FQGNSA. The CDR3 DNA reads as TGTGCCAGCAGCTTAACAGGGGGTTTCTACGAGCAGTACTTC. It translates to CASSLTGGFYEQYF.

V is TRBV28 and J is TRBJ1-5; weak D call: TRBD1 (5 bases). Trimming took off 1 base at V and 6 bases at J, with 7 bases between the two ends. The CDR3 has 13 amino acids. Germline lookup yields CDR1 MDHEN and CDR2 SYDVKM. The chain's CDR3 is CASSLFRVQPQHF. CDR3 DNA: TGTGCCAGCAGTTTATTCAGGGTTCAGCCCCAGCATTTT. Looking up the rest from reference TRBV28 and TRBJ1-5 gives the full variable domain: DVKVTQSSRYLVKRTGEKVFLECVQDMDHENMFWYRQDPGLGLRLIYFSYDVKMKEKGDIPEGYSVSREKKERFSLILESASTNQTSMYLCASSLFRVQPQHFGDGTRLSIL.

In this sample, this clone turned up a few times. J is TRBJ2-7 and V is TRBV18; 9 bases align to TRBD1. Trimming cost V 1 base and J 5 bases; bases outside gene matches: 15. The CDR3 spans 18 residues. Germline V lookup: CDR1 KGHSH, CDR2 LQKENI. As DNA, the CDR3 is TGTGCCAGCTCACCACGGGTTCGGGACAGGGAGGGAGAAGACGAGCAGTACTTC. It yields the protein CASSPRVRDREGEDEQYF.

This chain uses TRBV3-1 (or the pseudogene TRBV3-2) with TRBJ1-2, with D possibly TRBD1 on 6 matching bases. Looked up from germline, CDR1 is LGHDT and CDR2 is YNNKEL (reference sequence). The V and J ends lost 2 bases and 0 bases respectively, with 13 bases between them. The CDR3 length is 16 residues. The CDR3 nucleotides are TGTGCCAGCAGCCAAACCGGGACACTAGCTAACTATGGCTACACCTTC. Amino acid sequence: CASSQTGTLANYGYTF.

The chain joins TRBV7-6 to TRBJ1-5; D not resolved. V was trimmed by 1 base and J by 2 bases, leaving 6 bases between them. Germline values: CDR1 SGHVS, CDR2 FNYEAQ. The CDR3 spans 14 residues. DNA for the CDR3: TGTGCCAGCAGCTTAGGTAGCGGCAATCAGCCCCAGCATTTT. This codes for CASSLGSGNQPQHF.